This T cell receptor beta chain was captured in a study of vaccination and CD4 T cells after COVID-19 (dated by TCRdb to 2022 to 2024). Describing the broader study: SARS-CoV-2 positivity had been established in the convalescent patients by nasal swab PCR, and mild disease was recorded in about 9 of these patients and severe disease in one. The convalescent cohort included six males and four females, with two Hispanic individuals, seven Caucasians, two Asians and one multiracial person. Two doses of either the Pfizer-BioNTech BNT162b2 vaccine (n=8) or the Moderna mRNA-1273 vaccine (n=2) were administered to participants. Post-COVID blood samples were collected from convalescent patients a median of around 100 days after diagnosis, with a range of about 30 to 161 days. Post-vaccine blood samples were obtained a median of approximately 74 days after the second vaccine dose, with a range of roughly 13 to 250 days. For stimulating the cultures, overlapping spike peptide pools were used, derived from SARS-CoV-2 as well as from the common cold coronaviruses HCoV-NL63, HCoV-OC43 and HCoV-229E. As controls, cultures received a CEFX viral epitope pool (the positive control), an HIV-1 Nef peptide pool (the negative control), or no peptide at all. The spike-specific CD4+ TCR repertoire was compared before and after mRNA vaccination in over nine COVID-19 convalescent patients and a handful of infection-naive healthy vaccine recipients.

The CDR3, from cysteine to phenylalanine, totals 15 residues. CDR3 DNA is the only sequence kept; it has 45 bases, read in frame from the first base. According to the germline V gene (reference sequence), CDR1 reads LNHNV and CDR2 reads YYDKDF. The germline ends are 16 bases apart after V is trimmed by 5 bases and J by 2 bases. Notes on this clonotype: Its antigen has not been determined. Base qualities are missing; no much larger clone stands one base away.

Library creation used PCR. TCR sequencing of DNA from cultured CD4+ T cells used the Oncomine TCR Beta short-read assay at the Johns Hopkins FTIC core. The QIAamp micro DNA kit was used to extract genomic DNA from the cultured CD4+ T cells. Oncomine TCR Beta libraries from cultured CD4+ T cells were pooled using unique dual indexes and sequenced on an Illumina iSeq 100. In the paper's pipeline: Non-productive sequences were filtered out, and CDR3s that did not start with C, did not end with F or W, or were shorter than 7 amino acids were discarded. The MANAFEST web application was used to identify antigen-specific clonotypes by comparing peptide-stimulated wells against reference wells and other culture wells. An FDR below 0.05, an odds ratio above 5, and a productive frequency above 0.1% in at least two of three replicate wells were required for clones to be considered positive. A clonotype was classed as cross-reactive if the clonotype showed significant expansion both in SARS-CoV-2 spike wells and in at least one common cold coronavirus spike condition. Using R version 3.6.1, CDR3 homology was evaluated through Levenshtein distances (stringdist) along with unrooted phylogenetic trees (ape). TCRdb reprocessed the public reads (quality trimming at Q25 with fastp, clone calling with MiXCR) and kept in-frame beta chains. One record per CDR3 amino acid sequence lists the most common genes and DNA. These V and J calls are TCRdb output, not the study's own analysis. Recorded for this sample are 7,000 to 9,000 distinct CDR3 sequences; 73% of them occurred a single time. The ten largest clones add up to around 30% of the sample.

Study-level results and caveats: The median number of SARS-CoV-2-reactive clonotypes rose from approximately 20 after infection to roughly 40 after vaccination, but the change was not significant. Only a relatively small number of convalescent patients were included in the study, and early timepoints following natural infection were not analyzed. Among convalescent patients, a median about 86% of the SARS-CoV-2-reactive clones seen after vaccination appeared only after vaccination, which suggests priming specific to the vaccine. Of the vaccine-specific clones found in convalescent patients, nearly all (304 of 307) were mono-reactive for SARS-CoV-2 spike instead of being cross-reactive with common cold coronaviruses.

What the treatment or condition label conveys for this sample: roughly ten-day PBMC culture with coronavirus spike peptide pools or control peptides (ViraFEST assay). The ViraFEST assay was used in the study, in which antigen-specific T cells were expanded with peptide pools and expanded clonotypes were subsequently identified by TCR sequencing. The convalescent patients' positive SARS-CoV-2 PCR tests were from March to December 2020, which was before the Alpha, Beta and Delta variants emerged in the United States. PBMCs were cultured at roughly 1.8 million per well in IMDM supplemented with 5% human AB serum and approximately 10 IU/ml IL-2, with about 10 ug/ml peptide pools added. Half of the culture medium was replaced with fresh IL-2-containing medium on days 3 and 7. After 10 to 11 days of culture, CD4+ T cells were isolated by negative selection with the EasySep CD4+ T cell isolation kit. Ficoll-Paque Plus gradient centrifugation was used to isolate PBMCs from whole blood, and the isolated PBMCs were then either used fresh or cryopreserved at -140C. Triplicate wells were generally used for each culture condition.

Sequenced sample: CD4+ T cells from blood, cultured in vitro. The sequence was obtained from a human donor who had recovered from COVID-19. The rearranged segments are TRBV15 and TRBJ2-7; the D segment could be TRBD1, given 6 matching bases. The nucleotides are TGTGCCACCAGCGGCTCGGGACACCCACCCTACGAGCAGTACTTC. This is translated as CATSGSGHPPYEQYF.